This is a list of T cell receptor beta chains from one sample in a study of T-cell memory formation after mild COVID-19. Using its own MiXCR run on the 5' RACE reads, TCRdb lists one record per CDR3 protein. The data hold 150,000 or so distinct CDR3 sequences, with around 13% observed a single time. The sequenced sample consisted of PBMCs or a T cell subset sorted from them (not recorded which). Every receptor here comes from an adult woman who had mild COVID-19 (a few samples of this study predate the infection). Cell type and time point are not known. CDR3s include the opening cysteine and the closing phenylalanine or tryptophan. The D gene is left open where the match is weak. Size is omitted from some rows. Given values are once, few, many or a class for expanded clones.

abundance: few; d_gene: .; j_gene: TRBJ1-6; v_gene: TRBV4-3; CDR3aa: CASSQDRARHNSPLHF; CDR3nt: TGCGCCAGCAGCCAAGATCGGGCCAGGCATAATTCACCCCTCCACTTT
abundance: .; d_gene: TRBD1; j_gene: TRBJ2-5; v_gene: TRBV19; CDR3aa: CASSIGTGISETQYF; CDR3nt: TGTGCCAGTAGTATTGGGACAGGGATCTCAGAGACCCAGTACTTC
abundance: few; d_gene: TRBD2; j_gene: TRBJ2-7; v_gene: TRBV4-2; CDR3aa: CASSQELEGLAGRYEQYF; CDR3nt: TGTGCCAGCAGCCAAGAATTGGAGGGACTAGCGGGCCGCTACGAGCAGTACTTC
abundance: few; d_gene: .; j_gene: TRBJ2-1; v_gene: TRBV7-9; CDR3aa: CASSFRVAHYNEQFF; CDR3nt: TGTGCCAGCAGCTTCAGGGTAGCGCATTACAATGAGCAGTTCTTC
abundance: few; d_gene: .; j_gene: TRBJ2-7; v_gene: TRBV15; CDR3aa: CATSREVGEQYF; CDR3nt: TGTGCCACCAGCAGAGAAGTAGGCGAGCAGTACTTC
abundance: .; d_gene: TRBD2; j_gene: TRBJ2-5; v_gene: TRBV5-1; CDR3aa: CASSVGLAVQETQYF; CDR3nt: TGCGCCAGCAGCGTGGGACTAGCGGTCCAAGAGACCCAGTACTTC
abundance: few; d_gene: .; j_gene: TRBJ2-2; v_gene: TRBV9; CDR3aa: CASSVDRDVGELFF; CDR3nt: TGTGCCAGCAGCGTAGACAGGGATGTCGGGGAGCTGTTTTTT
abundance: few; d_gene: .; j_gene: TRBJ2-3; v_gene: TRBV6-2/TRBV6-3; CDR3aa: CASKGEFADTQYF; CDR3nt: TGTGCCAGCAAAGGAGAGTTCGCAGATACGCAGTATTTT
abundance: .; d_gene: .; j_gene: TRBJ1-1; v_gene: TRBV12-3/TRBV12-4; CDR3aa: CASSPGGRVANTEAFF; CDR3nt: TGTGCCAGCAGCCCCGGGGGCAGGGTGGCGAACACTGAAGCTTTCTTT
abundance: few; d_gene: .; j_gene: TRBJ1-2; v_gene: TRBV5-1; CDR3aa: CASSLESAGWRSLYGYTF; CDR3nt: TGCGCCAGCAGCTTGGAGTCGGCGGGATGGAGGTCCCTTTATGGCTACACCTTC
abundance: .; d_gene: TRBD1; j_gene: TRBJ2-5; v_gene: TRBV12-3/TRBV12-4; CDR3aa: CASSRDRAETQYF; CDR3nt: TGTGCCAGCAGTCGAGACAGGGCGGAGACCCAGTACTTC
abundance: few; d_gene: .; j_gene: TRBJ2-2; v_gene: TRBV4-2; CDR3aa: CASSQVGGELAPGPGELFF; CDR3nt: TGTGCCAGCAGCCAAGTTGGGGGTGAACTAGCACCTGGCCCCGGGGAGCTGTTTTTT
abundance: few; d_gene: TRBD2; j_gene: TRBJ2-7; v_gene: TRBV20-1; CDR3aa: CSASPTDGGISYEQYF; CDR3nt: TGCAGTGCTAGCCCTACCGACGGGGGGATCTCCTACGAGCAGTACTTC
abundance: few; d_gene: TRBD2; j_gene: TRBJ2-3; v_gene: TRBV19; CDR3aa: CASDSGTSTDTQYF; CDR3nt: TGTGCCTCAGATAGCGGGACTAGCACAGATACGCAGTATTTT
abundance: few; d_gene: .; j_gene: TRBJ1-2; v_gene: TRBV30; CDR3aa: CAWTSGHTVGYGYTF; CDR3nt: TGTGCCTGGACGTCCGGGCACACGGTGGGCTATGGCTACACCTTC
abundance: many; d_gene: .; j_gene: TRBJ2-1; v_gene: TRBV20-1; CDR3aa: CSARTPNSGNNEQFF; CDR3nt: TGCAGTGCTAGGACCCCCAACTCGGGGAACAATGAGCAGTTCTTC
abundance: .; d_gene: .; j_gene: TRBJ2-1; v_gene: TRBV14; CDR3aa: CASSQGRYNEQFF; CDR3nt: TGTGCCAGCAGCCAAGGCAGGTACAATGAGCAGTTCTTC
abundance: few; d_gene: .; j_gene: TRBJ2-5; v_gene: TRBV5-1; CDR3aa: CASRTGMETQYF; CDR3nt: TGCGCCAGCAGAACAGGGATGGAGACCCAGTACTTC
abundance: .; d_gene: TRBD1; j_gene: TRBJ2-2; v_gene: TRBV24-1; CDR3aa: CATRQGHGELFF; CDR3nt: TGTGCCACCCGACAGGGGCACGGGGAGCTGTTTTTT
abundance: .; d_gene: .; j_gene: TRBJ2-2; v_gene: TRBV7-3; CDR3aa: CASSLTGQLGELFF; CDR3nt: TGTGCCAGCAGCTTAACTGGGCAGCTCGGGGAGCTGTTTTTT
abundance: .; d_gene: .; j_gene: TRBJ1-1; v_gene: TRBV5-4; CDR3aa: CASSLRWADTEAFF; CDR3nt: TGTGCCAGCAGCTTGAGGTGGGCCGACACTGAAGCTTTCTTT
abundance: few; d_gene: TRBD1; j_gene: TRBJ2-1; v_gene: TRBV7-2; CDR3aa: CASSRTGPDEQFF; CDR3nt: TGTGCCAGCAGCCGGACAGGCCCCGATGAGCAGTTCTTC
abundance: .; d_gene: .; j_gene: TRBJ2-7; v_gene: TRBV9; CDR3aa: CASSVGVGRSYEQYF; CDR3nt: TGTGCCAGCAGCGTCGGGGTGGGACGCTCCTACGAGCAGTACTTC
abundance: .; d_gene: TRBD2; j_gene: TRBJ2-5; v_gene: TRBV11-2; CDR3aa: CASSFLASGSKETQYF; CDR3nt: TGTGCCAGCAGCTTTTTAGCTAGCGGGAGCAAAGAGACCCAGTACTTC
abundance: .; d_gene: TRBD2; j_gene: TRBJ2-3; v_gene: TRBV7-9; CDR3aa: CASTGLSGGTQYF; CDR3nt: TGTGCCAGCACCGGACTATCGGGGGGTACGCAGTATTTT
abundance: .; d_gene: .; j_gene: TRBJ2-2; v_gene: TRBV30; CDR3aa: CAWAKGYYTGELFF; CDR3nt: TGTGCCTGGGCCAAGGGCTACTACACCGGGGAGCTGTTTTTT
abundance: .; d_gene: .; j_gene: TRBJ1-1; v_gene: TRBV27; CDR3aa: CTSSLKRGQGNTEAFF; CDR3nt: TGTACCAGCAGTTTAAAAAGGGGTCAGGGGAACACTGAAGCTTTCTTT
abundance: few; d_gene: .; j_gene: TRBJ1-5; v_gene: TRBV12-3/TRBV12-4; CDR3aa: CASSPTAQPQHF; CDR3nt: TGTGCCAGCAGCCCGACAGCTCAGCCCCAGCATTTT
abundance: few; d_gene: TRBD2; j_gene: TRBJ2-7; v_gene: TRBV6-2/TRBV6-3; CDR3aa: CASSYPEREWYEQYF; CDR3nt: TGTGCCAGCAGTTACCCCGAGCGGGAGTGGTACGAGCAGTACTTC
abundance: few; d_gene: .; j_gene: TRBJ2-4; v_gene: TRBV7-2; CDR3aa: CASSLEGPGESKNIQYF; CDR3nt: TGTGCCAGCAGCTTAGAAGGGCCAGGGGAGAGCAAAAACATTCAGTACTTC
abundance: few; d_gene: .; j_gene: TRBJ2-1; v_gene: TRBV20-1; CDR3aa: CSADLYNEQFF; CDR3nt: TGCAGTGCCGACCTGTACAATGAGCAGTTCTTC
abundance: .; d_gene: .; j_gene: TRBJ1-3; v_gene: TRBV13; CDR3aa: CASSLGVSGNTIYF; CDR3nt: TGTGCCAGCAGCTTAGGTGTCTCTGGAAACACCATATATTTT
abundance: few; d_gene: .; j_gene: TRBJ2-1; v_gene: TRBV9; CDR3aa: CASSARSSPYSYNEQFF; CDR3nt: TGTGCCAGCAGCGCGAGGTCATCCCCCTACTCCTACAATGAGCAGTTCTTC
abundance: many; d_gene: TRBD1; j_gene: TRBJ2-2; v_gene: TRBV5-6; CDR3aa: CASRTGNSGELFF; CDR3nt: TGTGCCAGCAGGACAGGGAATTCCGGGGAGCTGTTTTTT
abundance: few; d_gene: .; j_gene: TRBJ2-5; v_gene: TRBV11-2; CDR3aa: CASSLMTPGSTGETQYF; CDR3nt: TGTGCCAGCAGCTTAATGACTCCGGGGTCGACTGGCGAGACCCAGTACTTC
abundance: few; d_gene: .; j_gene: TRBJ1-3; v_gene: TRBV7-2; CDR3aa: CASSLAGRGTGNTIYF; CDR3nt: TGTGCCAGCAGCTTAGCGGGGAGGGGCACTGGAAACACCATATATTTT
abundance: .; d_gene: .; j_gene: TRBJ2-7; v_gene: TRBV7-6; CDR3aa: CASSSRHLGEQYF; CDR3nt: TGTGCCAGCAGCTCGCGTCACCTCGGGGAGCAGTACTTC
abundance: .; d_gene: .; j_gene: TRBJ2-2; v_gene: TRBV7-9; CDR3aa: CASSSVRGYLTGELFF; CDR3nt: TGTGCCAGCAGCTCCGTGAGGGGTTACCTCACCGGGGAGCTGTTTTTT
abundance: .; d_gene: .; j_gene: TRBJ1-4; v_gene: TRBV5-4; CDR3aa: CASSLEVAIADEKLFF; CDR3nt: TGTGCCAGCAGCTTGGAGGTGGCGATAGCAGACGAAAAACTGTTTTTT
abundance: .; d_gene: .; j_gene: TRBJ2-5; v_gene: TRBV12-3/TRBV12-4; CDR3aa: CASSRRGSQRETQYF; CDR3nt: TGTGCCAGCAGCCGAAGGGGGAGCCAAAGGGAGACCCAGTACTTC
abundance: .; d_gene: TRBD1; j_gene: TRBJ2-7; v_gene: TRBV18; CDR3aa: CASSPGTGGDEQYF; CDR3nt: TGTGCCAGCTCACCAGGGACAGGGGGCGACGAGCAGTACTTC
abundance: few; d_gene: .; j_gene: TRBJ2-5; v_gene: TRBV7-2; CDR3aa: CASSLGGLARETQYF; CDR3nt: TGTGCCAGCAGCCTCGGGGGCCTCGCGAGGGAGACCCAGTACTTC
abundance: .; d_gene: TRBD2; j_gene: TRBJ2-1; v_gene: TRBV14; CDR3aa: CASSHAGVWDNEQFF; CDR3nt: TGTGCCAGCAGCCACGCGGGAGTCTGGGACAATGAGCAGTTCTTC
abundance: .; d_gene: .; j_gene: TRBJ2-3; v_gene: TRBV5-1; CDR3aa: CASSPGRAGTDTQYF; CDR3nt: TGCGCCAGCAGCCCGGGACGCGCGGGCACAGATACGCAGTATTTT
abundance: .; d_gene: TRBD2; j_gene: TRBJ2-3; v_gene: TRBV5-1; CDR3aa: CASRLSLAGTDTQYF; CDR3nt: TGCGCCAGCAGGTTGTCGCTAGCGGGCACAGATACGCAGTATTTT
abundance: few; d_gene: .; j_gene: TRBJ2-3; v_gene: TRBV29-1; CDR3aa: CSVEGGGDTQYF; CDR3nt: TGCAGCGTTGAGGGGGGGGGCGATACGCAGTATTTT